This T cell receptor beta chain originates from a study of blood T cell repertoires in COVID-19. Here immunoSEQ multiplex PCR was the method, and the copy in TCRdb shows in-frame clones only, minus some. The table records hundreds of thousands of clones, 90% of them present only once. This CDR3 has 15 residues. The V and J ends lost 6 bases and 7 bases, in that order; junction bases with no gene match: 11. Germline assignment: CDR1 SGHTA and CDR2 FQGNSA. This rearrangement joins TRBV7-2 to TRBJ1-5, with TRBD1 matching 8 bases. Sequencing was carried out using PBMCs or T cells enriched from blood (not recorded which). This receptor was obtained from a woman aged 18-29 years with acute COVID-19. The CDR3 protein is CASSVPGGAGQPQHF. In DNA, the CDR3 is TGTGCCAGCAGTGTCCCAGGGGGCGCTGGACAGCCCCAGCATTTT.